One and the same sample provided the 14 T cell receptor beta chains below, sequenced in a study of blood T cells in healthy people across ages. A second PCR, run for about 7 to 11 cycles, used a sample-barcoded 5' primer plus a J-beta primer mix. TCRdb ran MiXCR on the 5' RACE reads and lists one entry per CDR3 protein. Of 700,000 or so distinct CDR3 sequences listed, roughly two fifths are singletons. Sequenced input: blood. The receptors here all came from an elderly man in good health.

This clonotype was found a few times. The chain is built from TRBV4-2 and TRBJ1-1, with a tentative D call TRBD1 (5 bases). V gave up 0 bases and J gave up 4 bases, with 15 bases separating them. In germline, CDR1 is LGHNA, CDR2 YNFKEQ. CDR3 length equals 16 residues. In DNA, the CDR3 is TGTGCCAGCAGCCAAGAGCTGTCTCCGGGGGGCACTGAAGCTTTCTTT. This gives the protein CASSQELSPGGTEAFF.

The genes are TRBV29-1 and TRBJ1-2, with TRBD1 matching over 8 bases. This CDR3 is 13 amino acids long. Looked up from germline, CDR1 is SQVTM and CDR2 is ANQGSEA. V gave up 6 bases and J gave up 5 bases; unmatched junction bases: 8. CDR3 DNA sequence: TGCAGCGTCCGGACAGGGACCCCATATGGCTACACCTTC. Translated, it gives CSVRTGTPYGYTF.

The chain carries TRBV4-3 and TRBJ2-3; 8 bases line up with TRBD2. Germline CDR1 LGHNA, CDR2 YSLEER. Losses at the gene ends were 0 bases for V and 3 bases for J; bases not matched to a gene: 5. There are 16 residues in the CDR3. The CDR3 nucleotides read TGCGCCAGCAGCCAAGACCCAGCGGGGGCTACAGATACGCAGTATTTT. Protein product: CASSQDPAGATDTQYF.

This clonotype has more than one count but fewer than ten. The chain carries TRBV21-1 and TRBJ2-7; the table's D gene call, TRBD1, was not cross checked with the DNA. TRBV21-1 is designated a pseudogene. The CDR3 runs to 14 residues. DNA for the CDR3: TGTGCCAGCAGCATGAGGACAGGCGACTACGAGCAGTACTTC. This gives the protein CASSMRTGDYEQYF.

Details on this clonotype: Germline and junction disagree at one end, which may indicate a read error. In DNA form, the CDR3 reads TGTGCCAACTCACCATCGGGCCCCAGGAACAATGAGCAGTTCTTC. Amino acid sequence: CANSPSGPRNNEQFF. This chain uses TRBV18 with TRBJ2-1; D gene ambiguous. Germline CDR1 KGHSH, CDR2 LQKENI. CDR3 length equals 15 residues.

The chain's CDR3 is CSASIGLAGTYEQYF. The CDR3 bases are TGCAGTGCTAGTATTGGACTAGCGGGGACCTACGAGCAGTACTTC. V usage is TRBV20-1 and J usage is TRBJ2-5, with 12 bases identical to TRBD2. The end of the DNA aligns better with TRBJ2-7, so the J call may be wrong. Germline CDR1 is DFQATT and CDR2 is SNEGSKA (reference sequence). The CDR3 runs 15 residues.

V and J are TRBV29-1 and TRBJ2-3, with TRBD2 identical over 13 bases. CDR3 length equals 14 residues. CDR1 and CDR2 from the germline V gene are SQVTM and ANQGSEA. After removal of 7 bases from V and 4 bases from J, the junction contained 5 bases not matched to a gene. CDR3 sequence reads: CSGRTSGSADTQYF. DNA of the CDR3: TGCAGCGGGAGGACTAGCGGGAGCGCAGATACGCAGTATTTT.

This rearrangement joins TRBV20-1 to TRBJ2-1, with D possibly being TRBD2 (5 bases). From germline, CDR1 is DFQATT and CDR2 SNEGSKA (reference sequence). This CDR3 comprises 11 residues. Between the trimmed V and J ends, which lost 7 bases and 7 bases, there was a span of 11 bases. CDR3 nucleotides: TGCAGTGGAGGGATTAGGAATGAGCAGTTCTTC. This translates into CSGGIRNEQFF.

This chain connects TRBV29-1 to TRBJ2-3; D possibly corresponds to TRBD2 (5 bases). Germline CDR1 reads SQVTM; CDR2 reads ANQGSEA. This CDR3 comprises 17 residues. Trimming removed 6 bases at V and 4 bases at J, with 26 bases between. The CDR3 DNA follows: TGCAGCGTAAGAATGACCCGGGATCCAATCTTAGCAGATACGCAGTATTTT. Translating gives CSVRMTRDPILADTQYF.

The rearrangement links TRBV29-1 to TRBJ2-7; a weak D match, TRBD1 (7 bases). There are 17 residues in the CDR3. The V gene's germline CDR1 is SQVTM and CDR2 ANQGSEA. V was cut by 5 bases and J by 3 bases, with 26 bases left in between. The CDR3 protein is CSVHSGGQGEPYYEQYF. In DNA form, the CDR3 reads TGCAGCGTTCATTCAGGGGGGCAGGGGGAACCCTACTACGAGCAGTACTTC.

This clonotype was recorded many times. The V and J genes are TRBV28 and TRBJ2-5; TRBD2 agrees at 12 bases. Germline assignment: CDR1 MDHEN and CDR2 SYDVKM. This CDR3 is 14 amino acids long. J gave up 5 bases and V 8 bases, and 6 bases lay outside the gene matches. The CDR3 protein is CASRTSGTGETQYF. CDR3 nucleotides: TGTGCCAGCCGGACTAGCGGGACTGGCGAGACCCAGTACTTC. The full variable domain, with the rest looked up from reference TRBV28 and TRBJ2-5, is DVKVTQSSRYLVKRTGEKVFLECVQDMDHENMFWYRQDPGLGLRLIYFSYDVKMKEKGDIPEGYSVSREKKERFSLILESASTNQTSMYLCASRTSGTGETQYFGPGTRLLVL.

The genes are TRBV7-9 and TRBJ1-2, with 12 bases lining up with TRBD1. V shed 5 bases and J 1 base; nucleotides not matched to a gene: 5. Germline CDR1 SEHNR, CDR2 FQNEAQ (reference sequence). The CDR3 totals 16 residues. The CDR3 region is CASSMGQGAFNYGYTF. The CDR3 nucleotides read TGTGCCAGCAGCATGGGACAGGGGGCTTTTAACTATGGCTACACCTTC. The full variable domain, with the rest looked up from reference TRBV7-9 and TRBJ1-2, is DTGVSQNPRHKITKRGQNVTFRCDPISEHNRLYWYRQTLGQGPEFLTYFQNEAQLEKSRLLSDRFSAERPKGSFSTLEIQRTEQGDSAMYLCASSMGQGAFNYGYTFGSGTRLTVV.

J is TRBJ2-5 and V is TRBV3-1; possible D gene TRBD2, 6 bases. The CDR3 extends over 14 amino acids. In germline, CDR1 is LGHDT, CDR2 YNNKEL (reference sequence). Trimming shortened V by 4 bases and J by 4 bases, and 13 bases separated the two germline ends. The CDR3 protein is CASSPYRAGETQYF. In nucleotides, the CDR3 is TGTGCCAGCAGCCCCTACCGAGCGGGAGAGACCCAGTACTTC.

The chain uses TRBV3-1 and TRBJ2-3; tentatively, D is TRBD1 or TRBD2 (5 bases each). This CDR3 comprises 14 residues. V was shortened by 1 base and J by 6 bases, with 11 bases between the two germline ends. The germline V gene has CDR1 LGHDT and CDR2 YNNKEL (reference sequence). Written as DNA, the CDR3 is TGTGCCAGCAGCCAAGTTCAGGGACGTGATACGCAGTATTTT. Translating it yields CASSQVQGRDTQYF.